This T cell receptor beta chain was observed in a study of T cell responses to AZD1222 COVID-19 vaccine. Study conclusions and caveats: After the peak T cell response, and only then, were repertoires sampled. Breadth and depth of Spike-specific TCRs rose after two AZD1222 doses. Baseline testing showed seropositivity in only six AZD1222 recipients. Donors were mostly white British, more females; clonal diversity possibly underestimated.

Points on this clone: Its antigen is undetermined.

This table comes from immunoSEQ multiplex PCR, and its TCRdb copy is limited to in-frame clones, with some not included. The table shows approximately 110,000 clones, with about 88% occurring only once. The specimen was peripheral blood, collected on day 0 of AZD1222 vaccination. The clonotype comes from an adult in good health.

The DNA for the CDR3 is TGCGCCAGCAGCTGGGACCCGGGTGTGACTAGCGAGCCGCAGTTCTTC. This gives the protein CASSWDPGVTSEPQFF. The genes are TRBV5-1 and TRBJ2-1, with 8 bases fitting TRBD2. This CDR3 is built from 16 residues. J gave up 12 bases and V 3 bases, and 17 bases lay outside the gene matches. The germline V gene encodes CDR1 SGHRS and CDR2 YFSETQ.